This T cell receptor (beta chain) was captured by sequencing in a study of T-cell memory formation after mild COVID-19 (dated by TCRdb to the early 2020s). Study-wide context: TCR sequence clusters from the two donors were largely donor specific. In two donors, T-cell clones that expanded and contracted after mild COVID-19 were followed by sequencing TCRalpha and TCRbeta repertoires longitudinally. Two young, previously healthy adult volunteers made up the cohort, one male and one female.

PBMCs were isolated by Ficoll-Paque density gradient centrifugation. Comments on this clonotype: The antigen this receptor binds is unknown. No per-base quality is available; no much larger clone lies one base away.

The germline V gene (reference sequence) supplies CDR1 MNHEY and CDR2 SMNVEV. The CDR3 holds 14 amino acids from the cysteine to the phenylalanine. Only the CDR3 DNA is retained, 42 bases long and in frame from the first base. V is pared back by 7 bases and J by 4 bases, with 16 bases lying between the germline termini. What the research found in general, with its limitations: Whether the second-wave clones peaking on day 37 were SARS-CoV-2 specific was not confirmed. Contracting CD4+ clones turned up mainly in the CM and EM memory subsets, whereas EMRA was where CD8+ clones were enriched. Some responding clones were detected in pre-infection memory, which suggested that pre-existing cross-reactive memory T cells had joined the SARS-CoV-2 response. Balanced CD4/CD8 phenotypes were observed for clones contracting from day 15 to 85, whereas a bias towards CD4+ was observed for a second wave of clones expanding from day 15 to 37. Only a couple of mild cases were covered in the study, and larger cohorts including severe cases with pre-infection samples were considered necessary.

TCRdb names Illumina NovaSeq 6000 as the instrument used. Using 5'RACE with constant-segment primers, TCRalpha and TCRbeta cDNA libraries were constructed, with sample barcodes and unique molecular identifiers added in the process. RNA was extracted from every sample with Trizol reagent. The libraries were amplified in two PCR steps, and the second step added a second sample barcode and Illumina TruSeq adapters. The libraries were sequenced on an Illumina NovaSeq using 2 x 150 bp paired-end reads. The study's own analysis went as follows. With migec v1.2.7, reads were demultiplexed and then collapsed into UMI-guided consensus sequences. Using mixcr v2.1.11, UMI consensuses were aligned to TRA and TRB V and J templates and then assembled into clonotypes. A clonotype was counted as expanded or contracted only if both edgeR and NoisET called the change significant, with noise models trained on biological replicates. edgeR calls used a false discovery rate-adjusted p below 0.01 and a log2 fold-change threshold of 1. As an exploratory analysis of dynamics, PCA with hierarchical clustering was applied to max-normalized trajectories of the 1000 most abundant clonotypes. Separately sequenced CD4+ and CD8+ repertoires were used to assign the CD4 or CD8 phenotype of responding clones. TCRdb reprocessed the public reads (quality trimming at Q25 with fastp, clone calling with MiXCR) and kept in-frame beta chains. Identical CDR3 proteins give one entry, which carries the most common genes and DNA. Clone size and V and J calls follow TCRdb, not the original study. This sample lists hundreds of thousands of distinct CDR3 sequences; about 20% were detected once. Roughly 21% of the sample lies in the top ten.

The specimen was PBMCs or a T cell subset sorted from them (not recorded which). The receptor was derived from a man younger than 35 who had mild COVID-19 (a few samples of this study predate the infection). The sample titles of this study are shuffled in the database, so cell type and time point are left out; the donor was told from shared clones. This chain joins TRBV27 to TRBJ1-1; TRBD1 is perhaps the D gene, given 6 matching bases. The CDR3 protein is CASIDGGAGTEAFF. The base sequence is TGTGCCAGCATCGACGGGGGCGCGGGCACTGAAGCTTTCTTT.